This passage covers 3 T cell receptor beta chains from one sample sequenced in a study of blood T cell repertoires in COVID-19. Profiled with immunoSEQ multiplex PCR; TCRdb holds only in-frame clones, not every one. This table has about 61,000 clones, around nine tenths appearing once. The sample taken for sequencing was peripheral blood. The receptors here all came from a woman aged 50 to 65 with active or convalescent COVID-19.

This sequence joins TRBV5-1 and TRBJ2-7; the D is unclear. Germline CDR1 reads SGHRS; CDR2 reads YFSETQ. The CDR3 loop spans 15 amino acids. Trimming left V 0 bases short and J 2 bases short, with 12 bases between. CDR3 region: CASSLGGSSTYEQYF. The CDR3 region has the DNA TGCGCCAGCAGCTTGGGCGGCAGTTCTACCTACGAGCAGTACTTC.

This clone was recorded a few times. This rearrangement joins TRBV2 to TRBJ2-3, with 12 bases matching TRBD2. Trimming took 8 bases from V and 4 from J; bases not matched to a gene: 4. This CDR3 comprises 14 residues. Germline loops: CDR1 SNHLY, CDR2 FYNNEI. CDR3 sequence reads: CASATSGRSDTQYF. CDR3 DNA: TGTGCCAGCGCGACTAGCGGGAGATCAGATACGCAGTATTTT.

The chain uses TRBV10-2 and TRBJ2-3; D ambiguous. The germline gives CDR1 WSHSY, CDR2 SAAADI. V was trimmed by 7 bases and J by 10 bases, leaving 12 bases between them. This CDR3 spans 11 amino acids. The CDR3 nucleotides read TGCGCCAGCATCGGCCCAGGTGCGCAGTATTTT. Its translation is CASIGPGAQYF.